Below, 15 T cell receptor beta chains from the same sample are listed, as sequenced in a study of cytomegalovirus exposure and HLA in healthy donors. The PCR used 60 Vbeta and 13 Jbeta primers. Clones were sequenced by immunoSEQ multiplex PCR, and TCRdb holds only the in-frame ones, with some missing. The sample holds 150,000 to 200,000 clones, about 83% seen once. The source material was PBMCs. These TCRs come from a woman aged 30 to 39 in good health and CMV-seropositive.

The chain recombines TRBV7-9 with TRBJ1-1; perhaps TRBD1 as D (5 bases). V was pared by 4 bases and J by 0 bases, with 12 bases between. The CDR3 covers 15 residues. Germline values: CDR1 SEHNR, CDR2 FQNEAQ (reference sequence). Written as DNA, the CDR3 is TGTGCCAGCAGCTCCGGACACCTCCTGAACACTGAAGCTTTCTTT. Translating gives CASSSGHLLNTEAFF.

J is TRBJ1-6 and V is TRBV7-6; 10 nucleotides match TRBD1. V shed 5 bases, J shed 9 bases, and the junction held 7 bases outside the gene matches. CDR1 and CDR2 from the germline V gene are SGHVS and FNYEAQ. This CDR3 has 15 residues. The CDR3 DNA reads as TGTGCCAGCAGCGCGAGGACAGGGGGAAGTTCACCCCTCCACTTT. Protein product: CASSARTGGSSPLHF.

J is TRBJ2-3 and V is TRBV4-2; D perhaps matches TRBD2 (5 bases). The CDR3 has 15 residues. V was trimmed by 6 bases and J by 1 base, leaving 14 bases between them. From germline, CDR1 is LGHNA and CDR2 YNFKEQ. The CDR3 coding sequence is TGTGCCAGCAGTCGGAAGGCGGAGGGCACAGATACGCAGTATTTT. This sequence encodes CASSRKAEGTDTQYF.

J is TRBJ2-5 and V is TRBV15; 9 bases align to TRBD2. This CDR3 is 15 amino acids long. Germline CDR1 reads LNHNV; CDR2 reads YYDKDF (reference sequence). V gave up 6 bases and J gave up 0 bases; unmatched junction bases: 5. As DNA, the CDR3 is TGTGCCACCAGTAACAGCGGGAGGTACCAAGAGACCCAGTACTTC. Translated, it gives CATSNSGRYQETQYF.

The chain couples TRBV25-1 to TRBJ1-5, with D uncertain. V was clipped by 3 bases and J by 0 bases, with 6 bases between them. The germline CDR1 and CDR2 sequences are MGHDK and SYGVNS. CDR3 size: 14 residues. Here the CDR3 reads CASSDYGSNQPQHF. In nucleotides, the CDR3 is TGTGCCAGCAGTGATTACGGTAGCAATCAGCCCCAGCATTTT.

This clone has only one observation. This rearrangement joins TRBV6-5 to TRBJ1-4, with TRBD1 matching over 7 bases. This CDR3 has 15 amino acids. Trimming cost V 5 bases and J 3 bases; bases outside gene matches: 6. The germline CDR1 and CDR2 sequences are MNHEY and SVGAGI. CDR3 sequence: CASSGQTGSNEKLFF. DNA of the CDR3: TGTGCCAGCAGTGGACAGACAGGGTCTAATGAAAAACTGTTTTTT.

This clone was seen only a few times. The chain couples TRBV5-1 to TRBJ1-1; D not certain. The V and J ends lost 2 bases and 2 bases respectively, with 10 bases between them. CDR3 length equals 14 residues. Germline lookup yields CDR1 SGHRS and CDR2 YFSETQ. This CDR3 reads CASSFEAANTEAFF. CDR3 nucleotides: TGCGCCAGCAGCTTTGAGGCAGCCAACACTGAAGCTTTCTTT.

The chain uses TRBV6-5 and TRBJ1-6, with 9 bases fitting TRBD1. The CDR3 consists of 15 residues. Per the germline V gene, CDR1 is MNHEY and CDR2 is SVGAGI. Germline trimming cut 6 bases from V and 5 bases from J; bases unmatched to any gene: 5. The CDR3 nucleotides are TGTGCCAGCAGAACCGGGACAGGGAATAATTCACCCCTCCACTTT. The encoded protein is CASRTGTGNNSPLHF.

The chain joins TRBV7-9 to TRBJ1-6; TRBD1 aligns across 7 bases. The germline gives CDR1 SEHNR, CDR2 FQNEAQ (reference sequence). The CDR3 totals 16 residues. Trimming cost V 5 bases and J 8 bases; bases outside gene matches: 12. CDR3 DNA: TGTGCCAGCAGCCAGACCAAGACAGGGCTGGATTCACCCCTCCACTTT. Translated: CASSQTKTGLDSPLHF. Based on the CDR3 plus reference TRBV7-9 and TRBJ1-6, the full variable domain is DTGVSQNPRHKITKRGQNVTFRCDPISEHNRLYWYRQTLGQGPEFLTYFQNEAQLEKSRLLSDRFSAERPKGSFSTLEIQRTEQGDSAMYLCASSQTKTGLDSPLHFGNGTRLTVT.

This clone was recorded once. The chain carries TRBV19 and TRBJ1-2; 7 bases are a match to TRBD1. After removal of 5 bases from V and 4 bases from J, the junction contained 13 bases not matched to a gene. The germline CDR1 and CDR2 sequences are LNHDA and SQIVND (reference sequence). The CDR3 covers 16 residues. CDR3 residues: CASSPSYRGGPYGYTF. In DNA form, the CDR3 reads TGTGCCAGTAGTCCCTCCTACAGGGGAGGACCCTATGGCTACACCTTC.

The chain employs TRBV13 and TRBJ2-3; maybe TRBD2 (5 bases). Germline V gene lookup returns CDR1 PRHDT and CDR2 FYEKMQ (reference sequence). Between the trimmed V and J ends, which lost 6 bases and 3 bases, there was a span of 13 bases. The length of the CDR3 is 14 residues. This chain's CDR3 is CASRDLTSTDTQYF. CDR3 DNA sequence: TGTGCCAGCAGAGATCTTACTAGTACAGATACGCAGTATTTT.

This chain joins TRBV4-1 and TRBJ1-1, with D hard to call. Germline lookup yields CDR1 MGHRA and CDR2 YSYEKL. The CDR3 is 16 amino acids. V lost 1 base and J 1 base, leaving 13 bases between the germline ends. The CDR3 here is CASSQAPQRANTEAFF. CDR3 coding DNA: TGCGCCAGCAGCCAAGCACCACAGAGAGCGAACACTGAAGCTTTCTTT.

The chain links TRBV11-2 to TRBJ2-7; D remains ambiguous. Looked up from germline, CDR1 is SGHAT and CDR2 is FQNNGV. The V end was cut by 5 bases, the J end by 7 bases, with 12 bases between. CDR3 length: 12 residues. CDR3 loop: CASSVQGEEQYF. CDR3 bases: TGTGCCAGCAGCGTCCAAGGAGAGGAGCAGTACTTC.

V usage is TRBV5-6 and J usage is TRBJ2-2; D gene unclear. CDR1 is SGHDT and CDR2 is YYEEEE in the germline V gene. V dropped 3 bases and J dropped 1 base, with 4 bases sitting between them. The CDR3 totals 13 residues. CDR3 coding DNA: TGTGCCAGCAGCTCCCAGAACACCGGGGAGCTGTTTTTT. Translated: CASSSQNTGELFF.

This sequence joins TRBV30 and TRBJ2-3; 8 bases align to TRBD2. CDR1 and CDR2 (germline): GTSNPN, SVGIG (reference sequence). The junction had 5 bases not matched to a gene; V was cut back by 3 bases and J by 0 bases. CDR3 length: 15 residues. The CDR3 DNA sequence: TGTGCCTGGAGCCTTAGCGGGACTAGCACAGATACGCAGTATTTT. Translation gives CAWSLSGTSTDTQYF.